Listed below are T cell receptor beta chains from one sample, sequenced in a study of T cell responses to AZD1222 COVID-19 vaccine. Measured with immunoSEQ multiplex PCR; TCRdb has only the in-frame clones, and not every one. The sample holds some 140,000 clones; 70% to 90% are singletons and the top ten take roughly 2%. Source: peripheral blood, taken on day 0 of AZD1222 vaccination. Receptors were obtained from an adult in good health. Each CDR3 is given with its conserved first and last residue. A D gene is named only where the DNA matches it firmly. Rows may omit the clone size; those that give it use once, few, many or a size class.

V: TRBV4-3; J: TRBJ1-5; size: NA; D: NA; DNA: TGCGCCAGCAGCCAAAGAATAGGGGACTATTATAGCAATCAGCCCCAGCATTTT; CDR3: CASSQRIGDYYSNQPQHF
V: TRBV6-4; J: TRBJ1-1; size: NA; D: NA; DNA: TGTGCCAGCAGTGACTTCGGGGGGGTCACTGAAGCTTTCTTT; CDR3: CASSDFGGVTEAFF
V: TRBV2; J: TRBJ1-5; size: NA; D: TRBD1; DNA: TGTGCCAGCAGTCGGACAGGGCTGAGTATCGTGGGCAATCAGCCCCAGCATTTT; CDR3: CASSRTGLSIVGNQPQHF
V: TRBV5-6; J: TRBJ2-2; size: once; D: NA; DNA: TGTGCCAGCAGCTTTTCCCGCAGATACACCGGGGAGCTGTTTTTT; CDR3: CASSFSRRYTGELFF
V: TRBV12-5; J: TRBJ1-3; size: NA; D: TRBD1; DNA: TGTGCTAGTGGTTTGGTAGGTACGGGACAGGGGTTAGGAAACACCATATATTTT; CDR3: CASGLVGTGQGLGNTIYF
V: TRBV6-2/TRBV6-3; J: TRBJ1-2; size: NA; D: TRBD1; DNA: TGTGCCAGCAGCCCCGAGCAGGGGGCTGGTGATGGCTACACCTTC; CDR3: CASSPEQGAGDGYTF
V: TRBV7-9; J: TRBJ1-3; size: NA; D: TRBD1; DNA: TGTGCCAGCAGCTTATTTTCGACAGGGATCGGAAACACCATATATTTT; CDR3: CASSLFSTGIGNTIYF
V: TRBV5-1; J: TRBJ2-7; size: NA; D: NA; DNA: TGCGCCAGCAGCTTGGCCGGAGTCAGGGTGACCTACGAGCAGTACTTC; CDR3: CASSLAGVRVTYEQYF
V: TRBV4-2; J: TRBJ2-7; size: NA; D: TRBD1; DNA: TGTGCCAGCAGCCATAATACAGGGGGCTACTACGAGCAGTACTTC; CDR3: CASSHNTGGYYEQYF
V: TRBV6-2/TRBV6-3; J: TRBJ2-7; size: NA; D: TRBD1; DNA: TGTGCCAGCAGTAAAACCGGGACAGAGAGCCCCTACGAGCAGTACTTC; CDR3: CASSKTGTESPYEQYF
V: TRBV3-1/TRBV3-2; J: TRBJ1-5; size: NA; D: TRBD1; DNA: TGTGCCAGCAGCCACACAGGGGATCAGCCCCAGCATTTT; CDR3: CASSHTGDQPQHF
V: TRBV9; J: TRBJ1-4; size: NA; D: TRBD1; DNA: TGTGCCAGCAGCGGCACGCGGGGACAGGCCAACGTTAATGAAAAACTGTTTTTT; CDR3: CASSGTRGQANVNEKLFF
V: TRBV5-1; J: TRBJ1-1; size: NA; D: NA; DNA: TGCGCCAGCAGCCCGGGGGGGACGGCTGAAGCTTTCTTT; CDR3: CASSPGGTAEAFF
V: TRBV7-9; J: TRBJ1-1; size: few; D: TRBD1; DNA: TGTGCCAGCAGCTACCGGGACAGGGGGCGCTTAGGCACTGAAGCTTTCTTT; CDR3: CASSYRDRGRLGTEAFF
V: TRBV5-1; J: TRBJ2-1; size: NA; D: NA; DNA: TGCGCCAGCAGCTCCGGCGCTGCCCATGAGCAGTTCTTC; CDR3: CASSSGAAHEQFF
V: TRBV28; J: TRBJ1-2; size: NA; D: NA; DNA: TGTGCCAGCAGTTTATCACAGAACTATGGCTACACCTTC; CDR3: CASSLSQNYGYTF
V: TRBV4-2; J: TRBJ1-5; size: NA; D: NA; DNA: TGTGCCAGCAGCCAAACCGGGACTTGGAGCAATCAGCCCCAGCATTTT; CDR3: CASSQTGTWSNQPQHF
V: TRBV5-1; J: TRBJ1-2; size: NA; D: TRBD1; DNA: TGCGCCAGCAGCGGTGGGGACAGGGACATATATGGCTACACCTTC; CDR3: CASSGGDRDIYGYTF
V: TRBV3-1/TRBV3-2; J: TRBJ2-1; size: once; D: TRBD2; DNA: TGTGCCAGCACTAATCTAGCGGACAATGAGCAGTTCTTC; CDR3: CASTNLADNEQFF
V: TRBV11-2; J: TRBJ2-7; size: NA; D: TRBD2; DNA: TGTGCCAGCAGCCACGTGTGGACTAGCGGACAATTTTCCTACGAGCAGTACTTC; CDR3: CASSHVWTSGQFSYEQYF
V: TRBV15; J: TRBJ1-6; size: NA; D: NA; DNA: TGTGCCACCAGCAGAGAACAGTATAATTCACCCCTCCACTTT; CDR3: CATSREQYNSPLHF
V: TRBV10-3; J: TRBJ1-2; size: NA; D: NA; DNA: TGTGCCATCAGTGAGATGGTGGGGGGCCACCTCTATGGCTACACCTTC; CDR3: CAISEMVGGHLYGYTF
V: TRBV9; J: TRBJ2-6; size: NA; D: NA; DNA: TGTGCCAGCAGCGTAGAGGAAGGGTACTCTGGGGCCAACGTCCTGACTTTC; CDR3: CASSVEEGYSGANVLTF
V: TRBV27; J: TRBJ1-6; size: NA; D: NA; DNA: TGTGCCAGCAAGCATTCTGGAGCCTATAATTCACCCCTCCACTTT; CDR3: CASKHSGAYNSPLHF
V: TRBV13; J: TRBJ2-4; size: NA; D: TRBD1; DNA: TGTGCCAGCAGCTACTCCGGGACAGGGGACCGCGGAGGGTATCTAGCCAAAAACATTCAGTACTTC; CDR3: CASSYSGTGDRGGYLAKNIQYF
V: TRBV24-1; J: TRBJ2-1; size: NA; D: NA; DNA: TGTGCCACCAGTGACCTGGCGGCTGAATCCTACAATGAGCAGTTCTTC; CDR3: CATSDLAAESYNEQFF
V: TRBV6-5; J: TRBJ1-5; size: NA; D: NA; DNA: TGTGCCAGCAGTCCCGACAGTAGCCCTCGACCCCAGCATTTT; CDR3: CASSPDSSPRPQHF
V: TRBV28; J: TRBJ1-1; size: NA; D: NA; DNA: TGTGCCAGCAGACCAGGACTCCCTACTGAAGCTTTCTTT; CDR3: CASRPGLPTEAFF
V: TRBV5-6; J: TRBJ1-1; size: few; D: TRBD1; DNA: TGTGCCAGCAGCTTACAGGGGACACCGTGGAGAAACACTGAAGCTTTCTTT; CDR3: CASSLQGTPWRNTEAFF
V: TRBV6-1; J: TRBJ1-1; size: few; D: NA; DNA: TGTGCCAGCAGTGAAGCGCTTCAGGGAAACACTGAAGCTTTCTTT; CDR3: CASSEALQGNTEAFF
V: TRBV4-1; J: TRBJ1-4; size: NA; D: TRBD1; DNA: TGCGCCAGCAGCCAAGTTCTGAGGGGGCTCAATGAAAAACTGTTTTTT; CDR3: CASSQVLRGLNEKLFF
V: TRBV27; J: TRBJ2-7; size: NA; D: NA; DNA: TGTGCCAGCAGTTTGGTTGGCGGAAACCCCTACGAGCAGTACTTC; CDR3: CASSLVGGNPYEQYF
V: TRBV28; J: TRBJ2-7; size: NA; D: NA; DNA: TGTGCCAGCAGTCCAAGAGTGTCGCAGCGGACCTACGAGCAGTACTTC; CDR3: CASSPRVSQRTYEQYF
V: TRBV27; J: TRBJ1-6; size: NA; D: TRBD1; DNA: TGTGCCAGCAGTTTATCCCCGACAGGGATGGGTAATTCACCCCTCCACTTT; CDR3: CASSLSPTGMGNSPLHF
V: TRBV19; J: TRBJ1-1; size: NA; D: NA; DNA: TGTGCCAGTAGTCCACGACAGATGAACACTGAAGCTTTCTTT; CDR3: CASSPRQMNTEAFF
V: TRBV10-2; J: TRBJ1-6; size: NA; D: NA; DNA: TGCGCCAGCAGTGAGTACGCCCAACAGGGACCTACTCATTCACCCCTCCACTTT; CDR3: CASSEYAQQGPTHSPLHF
V: TRBV6-4; J: TRBJ2-3; size: NA; D: NA; DNA: TGTGCCAGCAGTGGACAGGGCACAGATACGCAGTATTTT; CDR3: CASSGQGTDTQYF
V: TRBV12-5; J: TRBJ2-7; size: few; D: TRBD1; DNA: TGTGCTAGTGGTTTGCCGAGACAGGGTGAGCAGTACTTC; CDR3: CASGLPRQGEQYF
V: TRBV11-2; J: TRBJ1-6; size: NA; D: NA; DNA: TGTGCCAGCAGCTTAGGTGGAAACCGGCCGAATTCACCCCTCCACTTT; CDR3: CASSLGGNRPNSPLHF
V: TRBV5-1; J: TRBJ1-2; size: NA; D: NA; DNA: TGCGCCAGCAGCTCCGATACAGGGACCCGGAATGGCTACACCTTC; CDR3: CASSSDTGTRNGYTF
V: TRBV6-4; J: TRBJ2-3; size: NA; D: TRBD1; DNA: TGTGCCAGCAGTGACTCGATCGGGACAGGGCGCGATACGCAGTATTTT; CDR3: CASSDSIGTGRDTQYF
V: TRBV6-5; J: TRBJ2-5; size: NA; D: NA; DNA: TGTGCCAGCAGGCTCCGGGGCCAAGAGACCCAGTACTTC; CDR3: CASRLRGQETQYF